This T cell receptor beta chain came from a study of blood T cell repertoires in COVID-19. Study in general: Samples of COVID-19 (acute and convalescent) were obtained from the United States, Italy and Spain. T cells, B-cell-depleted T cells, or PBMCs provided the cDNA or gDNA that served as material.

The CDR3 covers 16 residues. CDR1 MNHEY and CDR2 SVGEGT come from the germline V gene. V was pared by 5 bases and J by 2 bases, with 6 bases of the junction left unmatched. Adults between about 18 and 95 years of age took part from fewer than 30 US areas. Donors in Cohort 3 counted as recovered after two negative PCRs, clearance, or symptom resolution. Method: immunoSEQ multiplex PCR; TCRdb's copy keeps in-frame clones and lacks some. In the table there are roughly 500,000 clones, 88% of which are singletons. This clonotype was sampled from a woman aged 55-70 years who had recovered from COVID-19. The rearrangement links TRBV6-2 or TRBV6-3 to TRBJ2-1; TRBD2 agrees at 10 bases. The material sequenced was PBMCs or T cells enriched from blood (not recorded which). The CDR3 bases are TGTGCCAGCAGTGACCATCTAGCGGGGGCCTACAATGAGCAGTTCTTC. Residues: CASSDHLAGAYNEQFF.